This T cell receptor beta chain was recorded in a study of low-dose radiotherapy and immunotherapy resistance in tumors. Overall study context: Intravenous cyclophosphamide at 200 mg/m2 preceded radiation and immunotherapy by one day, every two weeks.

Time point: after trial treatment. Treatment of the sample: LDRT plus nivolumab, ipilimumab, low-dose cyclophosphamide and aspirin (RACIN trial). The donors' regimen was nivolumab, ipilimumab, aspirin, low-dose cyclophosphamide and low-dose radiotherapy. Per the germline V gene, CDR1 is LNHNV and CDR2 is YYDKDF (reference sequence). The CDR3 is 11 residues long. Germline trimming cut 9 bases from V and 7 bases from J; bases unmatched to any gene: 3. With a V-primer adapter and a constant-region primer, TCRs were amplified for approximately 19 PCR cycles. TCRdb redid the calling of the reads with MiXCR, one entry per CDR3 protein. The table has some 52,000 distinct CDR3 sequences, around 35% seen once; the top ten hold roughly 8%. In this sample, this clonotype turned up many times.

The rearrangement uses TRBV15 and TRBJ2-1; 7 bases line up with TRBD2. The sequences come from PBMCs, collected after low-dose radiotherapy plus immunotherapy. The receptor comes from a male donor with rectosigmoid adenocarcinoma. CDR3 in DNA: TGTGCCACAAGGGGACTAAATGAGCAGTTCTTC. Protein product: CATRGLNEQFF.